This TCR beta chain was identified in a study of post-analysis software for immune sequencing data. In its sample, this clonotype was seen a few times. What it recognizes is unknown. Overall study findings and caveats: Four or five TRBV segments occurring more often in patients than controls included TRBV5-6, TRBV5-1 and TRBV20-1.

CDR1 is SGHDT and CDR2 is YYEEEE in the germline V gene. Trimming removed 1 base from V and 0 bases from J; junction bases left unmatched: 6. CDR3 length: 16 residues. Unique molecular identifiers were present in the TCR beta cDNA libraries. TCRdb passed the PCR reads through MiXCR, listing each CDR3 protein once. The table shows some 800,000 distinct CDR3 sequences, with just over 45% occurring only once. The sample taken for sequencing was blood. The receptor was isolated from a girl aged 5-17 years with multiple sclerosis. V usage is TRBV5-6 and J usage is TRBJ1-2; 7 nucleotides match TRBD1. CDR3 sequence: CASSLFYRGANYGYTF. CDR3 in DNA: TGTGCCAGCAGCTTGTTTTACAGGGGAGCTAACTATGGCTACACCTTC.